The 16 T cell receptor beta chains below come from one sample, sequenced in a study of cytomegalovirus exposure and HLA in healthy donors. PCR used 60 Vbeta primers and 13 Jbeta primers. Clones were read by immunoSEQ multiplex PCR, and TCRdb kept only the in-frame ones, dropping some. This sample contains tens of thousands of clones. Specimen: PBMCs. Receptors originate from a girl under 18 in good health and CMV-seropositive.

The chain is built from TRBV9 and TRBJ1-2; D unresolved. The germline V gene encodes CDR1 SGDLS and CDR2 YYNGEE. This CDR3 has 13 amino acids. Between the trimmed V and J ends, which lost 0 bases and 3 bases, there was a span of 6 bases. The CDR3 bases are TGTGCCAGCAGCGTAGAGAGCCACTATGGCTACACCTTC. This encodes CASSVESHYGYTF.

The rearrangement joins TRBV5-1 to TRBJ2-1; 8 bases are a match to TRBD2. V lost 2 bases to trimming and J lost 0 bases; unmatched junction nucleotides: 7. This CDR3 comprises 17 residues. CDR1 SGHRS and CDR2 YFSETQ come from the germline V gene. Here the CDR3 DNA reads TGCGCCAGCAGCTTTATAGCGGGGCTTCCCTCCTACAATGAGCAGTTCTTC. Residues: CASSFIAGLPSYNEQFF.

The chain joins TRBV9 to TRBJ2-5; 7 bases fit TRBD2. The ends lost 7 bases at V and 3 bases at J; junction bases unmatched: 6. CDR3 length: 13 amino acids. Germline values: CDR1 SGDLS, CDR2 YYNGEE. CDR3 protein: CASSSGVEETQYF. CDR3 nucleotide sequence: TGTGCCAGCTCTAGCGGTGTGGAAGAGACCCAGTACTTC.

This chain links TRBV19 with TRBJ2-5, with 15 bases identical to TRBD2. Germline CDR1 is LNHDA and CDR2 is SQIVND (reference sequence). The CDR3 totals 15 residues. V lost 5 bases, J lost 4 bases, and 2 bases stayed unmatched. This chain's CDR3 is CASSSGLAGGETQYF. The CDR3 DNA reads TGTGCCAGTAGTTCGGGACTAGCGGGGGGAGAGACCCAGTACTTC.

The V gene is TRBV15, the J gene TRBJ2-1, with 13 bases matching TRBD2. The CDR3 has 16 amino acids. Germline V gene lookup returns CDR1 LNHNV and CDR2 YYDKDF (reference sequence). The J segment lost 7 bases and the V segment lost 1 base, leaving 4 bases of the junction unmatched. The CDR3 sequence: CATSRVLAGGLNEQFF. CDR3 nucleotides: TGTGCCACCAGCAGAGTACTAGCGGGGGGGCTTAATGAGCAGTTCTTC.

V is TRBV9 and J is TRBJ2-7; maybe TRBD1 (6 bases). From germline, CDR1 is SGDLS and CDR2 YYNGEE. The CDR3 length is 13 residues. V lost 3 bases and J lost 2, with 9 bases in between. DNA of the CDR3: TGTGCCAGCAGCGACCGGGACACCTACGAGCAGTACTTC. It yields the protein CASSDRDTYEQYF.

The chain employs TRBV7-9 and TRBJ1-6; perhaps TRBD1 as D (6 bases). V lost 4 bases and J 7 bases, leaving 14 bases between the germline ends. This CDR3 is 15 amino acids long. The germline CDR1 and CDR2 sequences are SEHNR and FQNEAQ (reference sequence). CDR3 DNA sequence: TGTGCCAGCAGCTCCGTGCAGGGGTCGAATTCACCCCTCCACTTT. Encoded protein: CASSSVQGSNSPLHF. Using reference TRBV7-9 and TRBJ1-6 for the parts outside the CDR3, the full variable domain is DTGVSQNPRHKITKRGQNVTFRCDPISEHNRLYWYRQTLGQGPEFLTYFQNEAQLEKSRLLSDRFSAERPKGSFSTLEIQRTEQGDSAMYLCASSSVQGSNSPLHFGNGTRLTVT.

The chain couples TRBV9 to TRBJ1-1; D not certain. CDR3 length: 15 amino acids. Germline values: CDR1 SGDLS, CDR2 YYNGEE. The V end lost 0 bases, the J end lost 1 base, and 10 bases lay between the germline ends. CDR3 coding DNA: TGTGCCAGCAGCGTAGTCGGGGTTGGGAACACTGAAGCTTTCTTT. Residues: CASSVVGVGNTEAFF.

V and J are TRBV5-6 and TRBJ1-6; no clear D gene. Germline CDR1 SGHDT, CDR2 YYEEEE. V lost 0 bases and J lost 6, with 7 bases in between. The CDR3 runs to 14 residues. The CDR3 protein is CASSLVGVNSPLHF. DNA for the CDR3: TGTGCCAGCAGCTTGGTCGGGGTTAATTCACCCCTCCACTTT.

The chain carries TRBV10-1 and TRBJ1-1; the D gene is possibly TRBD1 (5 bases). V lost 0 bases, J lost 4 bases, and 9 bases lay in between. The CDR3 consists of 14 residues. Germline CDR1 reads WNHNN; CDR2 reads SYGVQD (reference sequence). The CDR3 nucleotides read TGCGCCAGCAGTGAGTCTCAGGGTGCCACTGAAGCTTTCTTT. The encoded protein is CASSESQGATEAFF.

The chain combines TRBV7-6 with TRBJ2-3; a weak D match, TRBD2 (6 bases). V was pared by 5 bases and J by 3 bases, with 12 bases between. This CDR3 comprises 14 residues. Per the germline V gene, CDR1 is SGHVS and CDR2 is FNYEAQ. In DNA form, the CDR3 reads TGTGCCAGCAGCAGACTAGACTCGACAGATACGCAGTATTTT. This encodes CASSRLDSTDTQYF.

The CDR3 DNA reads as TGTGCCAGCAGAACAGGGGGCTCTGGCAATCAGCCCCAGCATTTT. Residues: CASRTGGSGNQPQHF. V and J are TRBV27 and TRBJ1-5, with 9 bases identical to TRBD1. The germline gives CDR1 MNHEY, CDR2 SMNVEV (reference sequence). The CDR3 contains 15 residues. The junction had 5 bases not matched to a gene; V was cut back by 6 bases and J by 2 bases.

This chain links TRBV19 with TRBJ2-5; TRBD1 might be the D (6 bases). The V end lost 4 bases, the J end lost 3 bases, and 15 bases lay between the germline ends. The CDR3 totals 15 residues. The germline V gene has CDR1 LNHDA and CDR2 SQIVND (reference sequence). The CDR3 loop reads CASSSGGLGKETQYF. The CDR3 bases are TGTGCCAGTAGTAGTGGGGGCTTGGGGAAAGAGACCCAGTACTTC.

The CDR3 DNA is TGTGCCAGCAGTTACACCGGGGGGGAGACCCAGTACTTC. It translates to CASSYTGGETQYF. The V gene is TRBV6-6, the J gene TRBJ2-5, with TRBD2 matching 7 bases. With 2 bases clipped from V and 5 bases from J, the junction kept 2 bases outside the gene matches. The CDR3 runs 13 residues. CDR1 and CDR2 (germline): MNHNY, SVGAGI (reference sequence).

The rearrangement links TRBV15 to TRBJ1-1, with 10 nucleotides matching TRBD1. V shed 4 bases, J shed 4 bases, and the junction held 3 bases outside the gene matches. The germline gives CDR1 LNHNV, CDR2 YYDKDF (reference sequence). The CDR3 length is 14 residues. The CDR3 DNA reads as TGTGCCACCAGCACTAGGGACAGGGGCACTGAAGCTTTCTTT. This gives the protein CATSTRDRGTEAFF. Looking up the rest from reference TRBV15 and TRBJ1-1 gives the full variable domain: DAMVIQNPRYQVTQFGKPVTLSCSQTLNHNVMYWYQQKSSQAPKLLFHYYDKDFNNEADTPDNFQSRRPNTSFCFLDIRSPGLGDTAMYLCATSTRDRGTEAFFGQGTRLTVV.

The J gene is TRBJ1-5, the V gene TRBV28; weak D call: TRBD1 (6 bases). The CDR3 extends over 15 amino acids. Trimming removed 6 bases at V and 5 bases at J, with 17 bases between. Germline-derived CDR1 and CDR2 are MDHEN and SYDVKM. The CDR3 nucleotides read TGTGCCAGCAGACCAGGGGTCGCGGGGGATCAGCCCCAGCATTTT. Protein sequence: CASRPGVAGDQPQHF. Filled out from reference TRBV28 and TRBJ1-5, the complete variable domain reads DVKVTQSSRYLVKRTGEKVFLECVQDMDHENMFWYRQDPGLGLRLIYFSYDVKMKEKGDIPEGYSVSREKKERFSLILESASTNQTSMYLCASRPGVAGDQPQHFGDGTRLSIL.